This TCR beta chain came from a study of blood T cell repertoires in COVID-19. This clone has only one observation. Assay used: immunoSEQ multiplex PCR; TCRdb lists only in-frame clones, some missing. The sample carries fewer than 250,000 clones, around nine tenths recorded once. CDR3 length: 15 residues. With V trimmed by 1 base and J by 4 bases, 7 bases remained unmatched. CDR1 is SGHDT and CDR2 is YYEEEE in the germline V gene. The source of this sequence is a man aged 55-75 years with acute or convalescent COVID-19. The chain links TRBV5-6 to TRBJ2-7; 8 bases are a match to TRBD1. Sample: peripheral blood. The CDR3 is CASSLKRQGWYEQYF. In DNA, the CDR3 is TGTGCCAGCAGCTTGAAACGACAGGGGTGGTACGAGCAGTACTTC. The whole variable domain, filled in from reference TRBV5-6 and TRBJ2-7, reads DAGVTQSPTHLIKTRGQQVTLRCSPKSGHDTVSWYQQALGQGPQFIFQYYEEEERQRGNFPDRFSGHQFPNYSSELNVNALLLGDSALYLCASSLKRQGWYEQYFGPGTRLTVT.